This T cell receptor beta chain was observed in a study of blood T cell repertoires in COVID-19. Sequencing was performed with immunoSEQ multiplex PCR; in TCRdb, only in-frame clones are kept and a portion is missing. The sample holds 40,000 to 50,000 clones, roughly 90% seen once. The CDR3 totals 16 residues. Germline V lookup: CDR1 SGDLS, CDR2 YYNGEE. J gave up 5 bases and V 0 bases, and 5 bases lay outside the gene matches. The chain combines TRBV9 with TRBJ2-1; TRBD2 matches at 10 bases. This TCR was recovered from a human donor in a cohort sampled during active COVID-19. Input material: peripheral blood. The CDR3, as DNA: TGTGCCAGCAGCGTAGGTTTAGCGGGGGGTCACAATGAGCAGTTCTTC. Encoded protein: CASSVGLAGGHNEQFF.